A single sample gave rise to the 14 T cell receptor beta chains below, sequenced in a study of blood T cell repertoires in COVID-19. The protocol was immunoSEQ multiplex PCR, while the TCRdb copy is restricted to in-frame clones and leaves out a portion. The sample yields about 350,000 clones, 80% to 90% seen once. Sequencing used peripheral blood. The receptor set was obtained from a woman aged 60-70 years with COVID-19, enrolled during active disease.

This chain uses TRBV6-6 with TRBJ2-7; 8 nucleotides agree with TRBD1. Looked up from germline, CDR1 is MNHNY and CDR2 is SVGAGI (reference sequence). This CDR3 region has 15 residues. V was pared by 5 bases and J by 2 bases, with 8 bases of the junction left unmatched. CDR3: CASSGGQGGPYEQYF. As DNA, the CDR3 is TGTGCCAGCAGTGGCGGACAGGGTGGCCCCTACGAGCAGTACTTC.

The chain has TRBV4-1 and TRBJ1-5, with TRBD1 matching 8 bases. CDR3 size: 17 residues. Losses at the gene ends were 3 bases for V and 7 bases for J; bases not matched to a gene: 14. Looked up from germline, CDR1 is MGHRA and CDR2 is YSYEKL. The CDR3 spells CASSHFGGGQVVQPQHF. CDR3 sequence (DNA): TGCGCCAGCAGCCATTTCGGCGGGGGACAGGTGGTCCAGCCCCAGCATTTT.

The rearrangement joins TRBV4-1 to TRBJ1-2; 7 positions agree with TRBD1. The CDR3 runs to 14 residues. CDR1 is MGHRA and CDR2 is YSYEKL in the germline V gene. The junction had 5 bases not matched to a gene; V was cut back by 0 bases and J by 7 bases. The CDR3 reads CASSQDRGRIGYTF. DNA for the CDR3: TGCGCCAGCAGCCAAGACAGGGGGAGAATTGGCTACACCTTC.

The rearrangement uses TRBV2 and TRBJ2-7; unclear D gene. Trimming cost V 4 bases and J 0 bases, with 10 bases left between them. CDR1 and CDR2 from the germline V gene are SNHLY and FYNNEI. The CDR3 length is 14 residues. In nucleotides, the CDR3 is TGTGCCAGCAGTGGCTGGCCGCACTCCTACGAGCAGTACTTC. Residues: CASSGWPHSYEQYF.

The chain has TRBV5-5 and TRBJ1-2; 9 bases are shared with TRBD1. This CDR3 is built from 15 residues. Germline V lookup: CDR1 SGHKS, CDR2 YYEKEE (reference sequence). J gave up 2 bases and V 4 bases, and 6 bases lay outside the gene matches. The DNA for the CDR3 is TGTGCCAGCAGCAGGGGACAGGGCACCAACTATGGCTACACCTTC. Protein: CASSRGQGTNYGYTF. The full variable domain, rest sourced from reference TRBV5-5 and TRBJ1-2, is DAGVTQSPTHLIKTRGQQVTLRCSPISGHKSVSWYQQVLGQGPQFIFQYYEKEERGRGNFPDRFSARQFPNYSSELNVNALLLGDSALYLCASSRGQGTNYGYTFGSGTRLTVV.

This clone appeared many times. The J gene is TRBJ1-3, the V gene TRBV11-3; 8 nucleotides match TRBD1. Germline lookup yields CDR1 SGHNT and CDR2 YENEEA. The length of the CDR3 is 14 residues. V trimming: 4 bases; J trimming: 3 bases; junction bases outside the gene matches: 2. CDR3: CASSWGTGGNTIYF. As DNA, the CDR3 is TGTGCCAGCAGCTGGGGGACAGGTGGAAACACCATATATTTT.

The J gene is TRBJ2-7, the V gene TRBV10-3; the D gene is possibly TRBD1 (6 bases). CDR3 size: 15 residues. CDR1 is ENHRY and CDR2 is SYGVKD in the germline V gene. V was cut by 0 bases and J by 4 bases, with 13 bases left in between. The CDR3: CAISESGGQGYEQYF. The DNA of the CDR3 is TGTGCCATCAGTGAGTCGGGCGGGCAGGGGTACGAGCAGTACTTC.

CDR3 DNA: TGTGCCTGGAGTGTAAGCTTCTATGGCTACACCTTC. The encoded protein is CAWSVSFYGYTF. The V gene is TRBV30, the J gene TRBJ1-2; the D is unclear. This CDR3 has 12 amino acids. Germline V gives CDR1 GTSNPN, CDR2 SVGIG (reference sequence). V lost 0 bases, J lost 4 bases, and 6 bases lay in between.

This rearrangement joins TRBV15 to TRBJ1-1; D uncertain. Trimming stripped 0 bases from V and 1 base from J, with 12 bases between. Germline V lookup: CDR1 LNHNV, CDR2 YYDKDF (reference sequence). The CDR3 covers 16 residues. In nucleotides, the CDR3 is TGTGCCACCAGCAGAGATCGAAAACACCAGAACACTGAAGCTTTCTTT. It specifies CATSRDRKHQNTEAFF.

The chain is built from TRBV9 and TRBJ1-1; the match to TRBD1 covers 8 bases. V gave up 0 bases and J gave up 11 bases; unmatched junction bases: 6. CDR3 length: 13 residues. CDR1 is SGDLS and CDR2 is YYNGEE in the germline V gene. CDR3 region: CASSVEGTGDAFF. CDR3 DNA sequence: TGTGCCAGCAGCGTAGAGGGGACAGGCGACGCTTTCTTT.

The gene calls are TRBV5-1 and TRBJ2-5, with TRBD2 matching over 9 bases. The CDR3 is 16 amino acids. CDR1 and CDR2 from the germline V gene are SGHRS and YFSETQ. With V trimmed by 1 base and J by 2 bases, 6 bases remained unmatched. As DNA, the CDR3 is TGCGCCAGCAGCTTGTGGCGGGGGGGCGGACAAGAGACCCAGTACTTC. Protein product: CASSLWRGGGQETQYF. Full variable domain (outside the CDR3, taken from reference TRBV5-1 and TRBJ2-5): KAGVTQTPRYLIKTRGQQVTLSCSPISGHRSVSWYQQTPGQGLQFLFEYFSETQRNKGNFPGRFSGRQFSNSRSEMNVSTLELGDSALYLCASSLWRGGGQETQYFGPGTRLLVL.

The rearrangement joins TRBV29-1 to TRBJ1-2; D call uncertain. Trimming cost V 6 bases and J 1 base, with 12 bases left between them. The germline gives CDR1 SQVTM, CDR2 ANQGSEA. CDR3 length: 13 amino acids. This CDR3 is CSVGVHDNYGYTF. For the CDR3, the DNA is TGCAGCGTCGGGGTCCACGATAACTATGGCTACACCTTC.

The chain uses TRBV5-8 and TRBJ2-1, with 8 bases lining up with TRBD1. The trim removed 4 bases at V and 4 bases at J, leaving 10 bases unmatched. The CDR3 sequence is 16 residues long. In germline, CDR1 is SGHTS, CDR2 YDEGEE. The CDR3 coding sequence is TGTGCCAGCAGCGTACGGCCGGACAGGGCTTACAATGAGCAGTTCTTC. Translated, it gives CASSVRPDRAYNEQFF. Full variable domain (missing parts from reference TRBV5-8 and TRBJ2-1): EAGVTQSPTHLIKTRGQQATLRCSPISGHTSVYWYQQALGLGLQFLLWYDEGEERNRGNFPPRFSGRQFPNYSSELNVNALELEDSALYLCASSVRPDRAYNEQFFGPGTRLTVL.

The CDR3 bases are TGTGCCAGCAGTCTCAGCGGGGGCGTACTCTCCTACGAGCAGTACTTC. As protein: CASSLSGGVLSYEQYF. This rearrangement joins TRBV27 to TRBJ2-7, with 8 bases lining up with TRBD2. Germline V gene lookup returns CDR1 MNHEY and CDR2 SMNVEV (reference sequence). The CDR3 is 16 residues long. The ends lost 5 bases at V and 0 bases at J; junction bases unmatched: 9.